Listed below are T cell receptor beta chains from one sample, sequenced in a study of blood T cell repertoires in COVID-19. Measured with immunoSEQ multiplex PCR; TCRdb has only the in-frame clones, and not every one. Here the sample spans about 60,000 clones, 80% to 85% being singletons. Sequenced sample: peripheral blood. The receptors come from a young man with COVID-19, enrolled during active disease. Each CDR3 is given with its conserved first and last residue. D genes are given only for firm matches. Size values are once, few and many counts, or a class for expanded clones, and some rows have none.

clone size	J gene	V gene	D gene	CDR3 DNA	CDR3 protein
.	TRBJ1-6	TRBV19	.	TGTGCCAGTAGTCCGACAGGCGTGGCCCTCCACTTT	CASSPTGVALHF
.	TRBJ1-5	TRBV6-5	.	TGTGCCAGCCGCTCGGGGAATCAGCCCCAGCATTTT	CASRSGNQPQHF
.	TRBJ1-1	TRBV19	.	TGTGCCAGTAGTTTCGGACAGCCGAACACTGAAGCTTTCTTT	CASSFGQPNTEAFF
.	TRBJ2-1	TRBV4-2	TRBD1	TGTGCCAGCAGCCTCAACGCAATGGACAGGGACGATGAGCAGTTCTTC	CASSLNAMDRDDEQFF
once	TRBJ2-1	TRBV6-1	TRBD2	TGTGCCAGCAGTGAAGAGAAGTATAGCGGGAGCTATGAGCAGTTCTTC	CASSEEKYSGSYEQFF
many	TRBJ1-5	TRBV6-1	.	TGTGCCAGCAGTGAAAACGCAGGGGGCAATCAGCCCCAGCATTTT	CASSENAGGNQPQHF
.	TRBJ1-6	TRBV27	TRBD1	TGTGCCAGCAGTTTACTAGGACAGGTCAATTCACCCCTCCACTTT	CASSLLGQVNSPLHF
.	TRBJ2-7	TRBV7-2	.	TGTGCCAGCAGCTTACCCGGGACTGGCCCTTGGGAGCAGTACTTC	CASSLPGTGPWEQYF
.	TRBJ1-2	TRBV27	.	TGTGCCAGCAGCGACAGGACCCGGGGCTATGGCTACACCTTC	CASSDRTRGYGYTF
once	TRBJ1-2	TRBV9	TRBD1	TGTGCCAGCAGCGCTAAAAACAGGGGATCAGGCGGCTACACCTTC	CASSAKNRGSGGYTF
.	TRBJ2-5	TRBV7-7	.	TGTGCTAGCAGCTTACAAAGTTTAGCGGAAGAGACCCAGTACTTC	CASSLQSLAEETQYF
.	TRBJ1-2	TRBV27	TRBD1	TGTGCCAGCAGTTTGGGTGACAGGGGTTATGGCTACACCTTC	CASSLGDRGYGYTF
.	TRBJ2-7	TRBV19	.	TGTGCCAGTACCGCGGGGCCCCCGGGGCAGCAGTACTTC	CASTAGPPGQQYF
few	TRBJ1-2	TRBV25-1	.	TGTGCCAGCAGTGAACAGGGTAGCTATGGCTACACCTTC	CASSEQGSYGYTF
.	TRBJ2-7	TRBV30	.	TGTGCCTGGAGGGGTCGCGGGGCTGGGTACGAGCAGTACTTC	CAWRGRGAGYEQYF
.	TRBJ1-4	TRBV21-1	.	TGTGCCAGCAGCCCCCCACCTTTTAGTACTAATGAAAAACTGTTTTTT	CASSPPPFSTNEKLFF
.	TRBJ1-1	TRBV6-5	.	TGTGCCAGCAGTAGAGCGGGGAACACTGAAGCTTTCTTT	CASSRAGNTEAFF
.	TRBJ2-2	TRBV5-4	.	TGTGCCAGCAGCTTGGCGGGGGACACCGGGGAGCTGTTTTTT	CASSLAGDTGELFF
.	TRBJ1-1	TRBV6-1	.	TGTGCCAGCAGTGAAGAGGGGCACACTGAAGCTTTCTTT	CASSEEGHTEAFF
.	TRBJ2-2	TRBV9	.	TGTGCCAGCAGCCGCAGCGGGGAGCTGTTTTTT	CASSRSGELFF
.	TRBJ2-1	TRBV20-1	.	TGCAGTGCTAGTACAGCGAGCGGGCAGTACAATGAGCAGTTCTTC	CSASTASGQYNEQFF
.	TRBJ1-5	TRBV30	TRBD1	TGTGCCTGGAAACCAGGGGGCGATCAGCCCCAGCATTTT	CAWKPGGDQPQHF
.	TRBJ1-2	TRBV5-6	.	TGTGCCAGCAGCTTGGGAGTCAGGGCAGGTGGCTACACCTTC	CASSLGVRAGGYTF
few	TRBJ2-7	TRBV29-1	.	TGCAGCGTTGTGCGGGGGCCCTACGAGCAGTACTTC	CSVVRGPYEQYF
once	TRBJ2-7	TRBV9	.	TGTGCCAGCAGCGTATCTTGGCGGCGGGAAAGGGGCGAGCAGTACTTC	CASSVSWRRERGEQYF
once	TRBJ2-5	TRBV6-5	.	TGTGCCAGCAGGACACAACCGGCGGGAGAGACCCAGTACTTC	CASRTQPAGETQYF
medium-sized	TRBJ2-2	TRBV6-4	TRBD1	TGTGCCAGCAGTCCAATCGGGACAGGGGCGAGGGCCGGGGAGCTGTTTTTT	CASSPIGTGARAGELFF
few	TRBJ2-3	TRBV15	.	TGTGCCACCAGCGTATACAGGGACACAGATACGCAGTATTTT	CATSVYRDTDTQYF
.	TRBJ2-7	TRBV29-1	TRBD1	TGCAGCGTTGGACAGGGATCCTACGAGCAGTACTTC	CSVGQGSYEQYF
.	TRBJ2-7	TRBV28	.	TGTGCCAGCAGTTGGGCGGGACAGATCTCCTACGAGCAGTACTTC	CASSWAGQISYEQYF
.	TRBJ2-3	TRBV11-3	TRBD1	TGTGCCAGCAGCCTTGGCTCCAGGGGGCCTACAGATACGCAGTATTTT	CASSLGSRGPTDTQYF
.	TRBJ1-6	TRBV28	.	TGTGCCAGCAGTCCCCTATCCCATTCACCCCTCCACTTT	CASSPLSHSPLHF
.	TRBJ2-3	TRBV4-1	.	TGCGCCAGCAGCCAAGAGGAGGGTTGGGCAGATACGCAGTATTTT	CASSQEEGWADTQYF
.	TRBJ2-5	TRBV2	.	TGTGCCAGCAGTCTACTAGAAGGAGAGACCCAGTACTTC	CASSLLEGETQYF
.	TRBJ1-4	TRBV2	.	TGTGCCGGTTCGTGGGGCGGCCCAAATGAAAAACTGTTTTTT	CAGSWGGPNEKLFF
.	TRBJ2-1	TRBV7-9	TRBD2	TGTGCCAGCAGCGCTCCCCGATCGCTAGCGGGAGGGGGAAATGAGCAGTTCTTC	CASSAPRSLAGGGNEQFF
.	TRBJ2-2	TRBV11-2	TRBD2	TGTGCCAGCAGCTTCTCCCGCACGGGGGGCGGGGAGCTGTTTTTT	CASSFSRTGGGELFF
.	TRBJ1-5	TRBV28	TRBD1	TGTGCCAGCAGTCATACAGGGGGTTTAAGCAATCAGCCCCAGCATTTT	CASSHTGGLSNQPQHF